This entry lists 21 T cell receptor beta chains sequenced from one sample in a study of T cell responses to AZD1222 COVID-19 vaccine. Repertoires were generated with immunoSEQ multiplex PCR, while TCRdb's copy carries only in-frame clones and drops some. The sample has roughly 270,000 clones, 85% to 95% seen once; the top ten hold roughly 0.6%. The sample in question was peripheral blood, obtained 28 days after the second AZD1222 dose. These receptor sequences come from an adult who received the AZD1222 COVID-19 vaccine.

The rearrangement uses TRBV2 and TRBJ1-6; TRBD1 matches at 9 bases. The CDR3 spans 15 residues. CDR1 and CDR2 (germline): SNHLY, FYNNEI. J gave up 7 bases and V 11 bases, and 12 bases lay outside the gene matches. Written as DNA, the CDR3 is TGTGCCGGCCGGGACAGGGCAAACGCAAATTCACCCCTCCACTTT. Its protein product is CAGRDRANANSPLHF.

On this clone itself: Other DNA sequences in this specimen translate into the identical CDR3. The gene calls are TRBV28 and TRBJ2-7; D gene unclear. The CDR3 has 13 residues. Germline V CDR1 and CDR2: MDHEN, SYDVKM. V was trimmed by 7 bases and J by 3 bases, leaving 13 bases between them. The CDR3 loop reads CASTQLGSYEQYF. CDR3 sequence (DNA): TGTGCCAGCACCCAACTGGGCAGCTACGAGCAGTACTTC. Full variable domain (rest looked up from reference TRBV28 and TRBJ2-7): DVKVTQSSRYLVKRTGEKVFLECVQDMDHENMFWYRQDPGLGLRLIYFSYDVKMKEKGDIPEGYSVSREKKERFSLILESASTNQTSMYLCASTQLGSYEQYFGPGTRLTVT.

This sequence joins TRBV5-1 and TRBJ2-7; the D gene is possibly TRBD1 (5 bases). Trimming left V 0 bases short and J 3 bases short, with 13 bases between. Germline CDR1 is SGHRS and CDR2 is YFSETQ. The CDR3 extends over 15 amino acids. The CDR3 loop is CASSLATWTNYEQYF. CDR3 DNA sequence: TGCGCCAGCAGCTTGGCCACCTGGACAAACTACGAGCAGTACTTC. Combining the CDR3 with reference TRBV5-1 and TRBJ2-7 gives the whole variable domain KAGVTQTPRYLIKTRGQQVTLSCSPISGHRSVSWYQQTPGQGLQFLFEYFSETQRNKGNFPGRFSGRQFSNSRSEMNVSTLELGDSALYLCASSLATWTNYEQYFGPGTRLTVT.

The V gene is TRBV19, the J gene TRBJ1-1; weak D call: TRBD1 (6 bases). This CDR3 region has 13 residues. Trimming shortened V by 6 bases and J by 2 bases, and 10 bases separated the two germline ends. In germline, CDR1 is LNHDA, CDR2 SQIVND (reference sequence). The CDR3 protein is CASRGQRNTEAFF. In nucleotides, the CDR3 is TGTGCCAGTAGAGGACAGAGAAACACTGAAGCTTTCTTT.

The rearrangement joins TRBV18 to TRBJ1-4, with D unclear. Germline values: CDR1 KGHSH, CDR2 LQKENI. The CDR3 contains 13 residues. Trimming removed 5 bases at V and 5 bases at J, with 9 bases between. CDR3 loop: CASSSGLNEKLFF. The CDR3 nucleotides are TGTGCCAGCTCATCGGGCCTGAATGAAAAACTGTTTTTT.

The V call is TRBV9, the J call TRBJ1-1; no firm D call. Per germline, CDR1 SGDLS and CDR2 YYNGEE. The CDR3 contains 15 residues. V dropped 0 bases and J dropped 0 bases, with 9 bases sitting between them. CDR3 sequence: CASSVDSLMNTEAFF. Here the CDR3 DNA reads TGTGCCAGCAGCGTAGATAGTCTCATGAACACTGAAGCTTTCTTT.

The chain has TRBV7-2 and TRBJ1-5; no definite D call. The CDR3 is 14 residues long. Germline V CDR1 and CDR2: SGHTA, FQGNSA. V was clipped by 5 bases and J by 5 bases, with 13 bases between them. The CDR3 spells CASSPPPGDQPQHF. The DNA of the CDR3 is TGTGCCAGCAGCCCCCCCCCGGGCGATCAGCCCCAGCATTTT. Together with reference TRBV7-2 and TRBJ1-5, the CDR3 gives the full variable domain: GAGVSQSPSNKVTEKGKDVELRCDPISGHTALYWYRQSLGQGLEFLIYFQGNSAPDKSGLPSDRFSAERTGGSVSTLTIQRTQQEDSAVYLCASSPPPGDQPQHFGDGTRLSIL.

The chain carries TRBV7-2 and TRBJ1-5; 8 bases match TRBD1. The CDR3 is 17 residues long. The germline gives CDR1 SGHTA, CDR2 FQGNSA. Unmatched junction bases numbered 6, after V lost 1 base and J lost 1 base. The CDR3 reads CASSLVGTGGSNQPQHF. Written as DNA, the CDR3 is TGTGCCAGCAGCTTAGTCGGGACAGGCGGGAGCAATCAGCCCCAGCATTTT.

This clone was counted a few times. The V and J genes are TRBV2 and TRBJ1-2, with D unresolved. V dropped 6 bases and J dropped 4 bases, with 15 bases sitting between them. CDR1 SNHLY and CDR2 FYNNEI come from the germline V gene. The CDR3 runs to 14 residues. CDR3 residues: CASRESVYSYGYTF. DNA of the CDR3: TGTGCCAGCAGGGAATCGGTCTACTCCTATGGCTACACCTTC. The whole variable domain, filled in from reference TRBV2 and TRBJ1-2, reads EPEVTQTPSHQVTQMGQEVILRCVPISNHLYFYWYRQILGQKVEFLVSFYNNEISEKSEIFDDQFSVERPDGSNFTLKIRSTKLEDSAMYFCASRESVYSYGYTFGSGTRLTVV.

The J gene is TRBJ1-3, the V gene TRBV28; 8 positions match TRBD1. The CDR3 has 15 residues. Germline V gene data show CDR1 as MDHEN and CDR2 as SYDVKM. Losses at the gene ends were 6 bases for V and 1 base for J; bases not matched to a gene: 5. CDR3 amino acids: CASRNRGTSGNTIYF. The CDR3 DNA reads TGTGCCAGCAGGAACAGGGGGACGTCTGGAAACACCATATATTTT. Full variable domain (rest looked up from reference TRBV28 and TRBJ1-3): DVKVTQSSRYLVKRTGEKVFLECVQDMDHENMFWYRQDPGLGLRLIYFSYDVKMKEKGDIPEGYSVSREKKERFSLILESASTNQTSMYLCASRNRGTSGNTIYFGEGSWLTVV.

This CDR3 reads CASSSYGFQQRAEAFF. The CDR3 region has the DNA TGCGCCAGCAGCTCTTACGGATTCCAACAGAGGGCTGAAGCTTTCTTT. V gene TRBV5-1 combines with J gene TRBJ1-1; D is unclear. From germline, CDR1 is SGHRS and CDR2 YFSETQ. CDR3 length: 16 amino acids. Trimming left V 3 bases short and J 6 bases short, with 21 bases between.

The CDR3: CASSLSDGYGYTF. The CDR3 DNA reads as TGTGCCAGCAGTTTGTCGGACGGGTATGGCTACACCTTC. The V call is TRBV6-2 or TRBV6-3, the J call TRBJ1-2, with no clear D. V lost 4 bases and J lost 5, with 11 bases in between. The CDR3 loop spans 13 amino acids. The germline gives CDR1 MNHEY, CDR2 SVGEGT.

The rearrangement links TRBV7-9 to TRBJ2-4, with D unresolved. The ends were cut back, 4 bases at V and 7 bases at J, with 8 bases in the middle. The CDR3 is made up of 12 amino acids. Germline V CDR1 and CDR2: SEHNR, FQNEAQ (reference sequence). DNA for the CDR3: TGTGCCAGCAGCTCACGTGCGAACATTCAGTACTTC. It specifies CASSSRANIQYF.

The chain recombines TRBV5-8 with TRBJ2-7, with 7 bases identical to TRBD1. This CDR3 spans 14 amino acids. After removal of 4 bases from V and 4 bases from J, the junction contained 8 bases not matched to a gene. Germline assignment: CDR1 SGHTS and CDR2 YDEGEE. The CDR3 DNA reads TGTGCCAGCAGCCACACCGGGACAGAATACGAGCAGTACTTC. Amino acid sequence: CASSHTGTEYEQYF.

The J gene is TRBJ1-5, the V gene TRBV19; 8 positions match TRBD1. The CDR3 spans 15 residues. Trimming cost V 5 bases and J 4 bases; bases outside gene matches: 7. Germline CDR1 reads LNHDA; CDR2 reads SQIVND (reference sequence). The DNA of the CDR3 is TGTGCCAGTAGTTCAGGGGGCGGAGGTAATCAGCCCCAGCATTTT. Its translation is CASSSGGGGNQPQHF.

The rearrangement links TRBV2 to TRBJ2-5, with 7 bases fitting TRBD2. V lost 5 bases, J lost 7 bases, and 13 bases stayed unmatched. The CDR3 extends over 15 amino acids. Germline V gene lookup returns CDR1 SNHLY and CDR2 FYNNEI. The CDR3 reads CASSSRELAFGTQYF. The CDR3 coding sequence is TGTGCCAGCAGTTCTCGGGAACTAGCGTTTGGGACCCAGTACTTC.

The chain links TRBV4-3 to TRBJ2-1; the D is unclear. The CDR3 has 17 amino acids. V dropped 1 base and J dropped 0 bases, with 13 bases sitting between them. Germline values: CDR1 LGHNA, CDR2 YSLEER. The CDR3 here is CASSQVGRISSYNEQFF. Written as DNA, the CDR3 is TGCGCCAGCAGCCAAGTGGGCAGGATCAGCTCCTACAATGAGCAGTTCTTC.

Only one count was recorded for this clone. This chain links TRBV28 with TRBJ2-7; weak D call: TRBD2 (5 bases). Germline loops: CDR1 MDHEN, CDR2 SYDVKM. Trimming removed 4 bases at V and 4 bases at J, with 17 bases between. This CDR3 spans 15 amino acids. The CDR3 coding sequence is TGTGCCAGCAGTTCCTCGGGAATCTTGGGGTACGAGCAGTACTTC. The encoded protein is CASSSSGILGYEQYF.

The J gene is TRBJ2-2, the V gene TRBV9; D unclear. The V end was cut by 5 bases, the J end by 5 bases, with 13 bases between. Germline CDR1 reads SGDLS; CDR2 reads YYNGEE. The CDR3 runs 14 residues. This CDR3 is CASRNSAATGELFF. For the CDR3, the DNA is TGTGCCAGCAGGAACAGTGCCGCTACCGGGGAGCTGTTTTTT.

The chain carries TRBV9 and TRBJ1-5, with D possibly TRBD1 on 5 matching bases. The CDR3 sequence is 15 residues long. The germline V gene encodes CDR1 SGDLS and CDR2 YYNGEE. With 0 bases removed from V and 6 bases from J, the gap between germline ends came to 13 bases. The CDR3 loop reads CASSVGAGKSQPQHF. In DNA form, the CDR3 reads TGTGCCAGCAGCGTAGGGGCAGGGAAAAGTCAGCCCCAGCATTTT.

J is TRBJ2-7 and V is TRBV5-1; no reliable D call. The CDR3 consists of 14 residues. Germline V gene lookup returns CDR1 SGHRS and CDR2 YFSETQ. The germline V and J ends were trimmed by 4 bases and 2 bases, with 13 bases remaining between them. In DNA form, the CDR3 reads TGCGCCAGCAGCCCCGGGTCCTCCGCCTACGAGCAGTACTTC. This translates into CASSPGSSAYEQYF. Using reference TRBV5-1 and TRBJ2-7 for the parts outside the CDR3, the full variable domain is KAGVTQTPRYLIKTRGQQVTLSCSPISGHRSVSWYQQTPGQGLQFLFEYFSETQRNKGNFPGRFSGRQFSNSRSEMNVSTLELGDSALYLCASSPGSSAYEQYFGPGTRLTVT.